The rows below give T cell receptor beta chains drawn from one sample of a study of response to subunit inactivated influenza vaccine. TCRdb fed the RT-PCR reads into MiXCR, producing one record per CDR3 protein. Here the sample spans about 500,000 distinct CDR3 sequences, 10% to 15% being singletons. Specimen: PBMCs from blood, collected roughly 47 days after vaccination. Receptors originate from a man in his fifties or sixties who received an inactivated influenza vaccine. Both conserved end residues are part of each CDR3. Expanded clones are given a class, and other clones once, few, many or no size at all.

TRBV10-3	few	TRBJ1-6	CAISEWGTRGSPLHF
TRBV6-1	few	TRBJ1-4	CASSQVRNEKLFF
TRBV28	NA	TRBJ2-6	CASSLLYARPGHRGSSGANVLTF
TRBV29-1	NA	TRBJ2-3	CSVEDLLAGGDTQYF
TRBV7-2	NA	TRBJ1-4	CASSARGTGVEKLFF
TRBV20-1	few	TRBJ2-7	CSALKGGGGSSYEQYF
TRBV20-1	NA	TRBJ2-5	CSPRDRQETQYF
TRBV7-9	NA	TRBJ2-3	CASSVQGRGTDTQYF
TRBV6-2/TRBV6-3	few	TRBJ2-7	CASSYASSGVAYEQYF
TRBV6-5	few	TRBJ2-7	CASSYSAGLSYEQYF
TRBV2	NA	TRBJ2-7	CASSGLARGEQYF
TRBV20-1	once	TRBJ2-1	CSARGLAGVAYNEQFF
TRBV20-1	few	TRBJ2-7	CSALILAGGYEQYF
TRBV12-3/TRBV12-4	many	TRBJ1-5	CASSLPVQPQHF
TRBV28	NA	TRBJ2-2	CASSPMGLAGITGELFF
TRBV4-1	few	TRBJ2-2	CASSQVTSRLTGELFF
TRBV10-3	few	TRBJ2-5	CAIRRRGDGETQYF
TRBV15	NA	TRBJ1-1	CATSRDRATNTEAFF
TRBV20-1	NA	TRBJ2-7	CSATQGAFYEQYF
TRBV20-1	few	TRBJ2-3	CSARASGRRTDTQYF
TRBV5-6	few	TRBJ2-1	CASSPTDRVVNEQFF
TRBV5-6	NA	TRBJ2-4	CASSPPSLGAKNIQYF
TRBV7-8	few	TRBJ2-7	CASSLGELEQYF
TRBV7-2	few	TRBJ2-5	CASSLSNSQETQYF
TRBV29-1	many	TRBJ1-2	CSVGQFDYGYTF